This T cell receptor beta chain was recorded in a study of CD8 T cells in ankylosing spondylitis (dated by TCRdb to about 2017). A note on the overall study: The study profiled T cell receptor beta repertoires in healthy donors and ankylosing spondylitis patients to find disease-linked TCR variants. The full study cohort comprised 25 ankylosing spondylitis patients and roughly 110 healthy donors. Peripheral blood samples were taken, and synovial fluid was additionally collected from ankylosing spondylitis patients.

Reads for this sample came from an Illumina HiSeq 2500. Quantitative 5'-RACE with molecular barcodes was used to prepare TCR beta libraries. The authors' analysis ran thus. A new computational method, built on a probabilistic model of VDJ rearrangement, was used to identify disease-linked TCR variants. TCRdb handled the public reads itself, with Q25 trimming in fastp and clone calling in MiXCR, and kept productive beta chains. Merged by CDR3 protein, the rows form single entries marked with the most common genes and DNA. The V and J calls follow TCRdb's processing rather than the paper's. In this sample the table shows approximately 300,000 distinct CDR3 sequences, 7% to 9% of which occur a single time. The ten largest clones represent roughly 15% of the sample. Worth noting for this clonotype: Its recognized antigen is unknown. The sample holds no much larger clone one base away, and base qualities are not on file.

The germline V gene gives CDR1 as SQVTM and CDR2 as ANQGSEA. V is cut by 4 bases and J by 5 bases, and the space between the germline ends is 15 bases. Measured from the cysteine to the phenylalanine, the CDR3 is 14 residues long. Only the CDR3 region is kept as DNA, spanning 42 bases read in frame from base 1. Broader findings and caveats from the paper: Some of the motif variants had been reported before in the synovial fluid and blood of reactive arthritis patients, a finding that suggests common disease-initiation mechanisms. The disease-linked clones had a CD8+ phenotype and were found at relatively low frequencies in peripheral blood. The disease-linked clones were reported as significantly enriched in matched synovial fluid samples from ankylosing spondylitis patients. Blood from ankylosing spondylitis patients appeared to be characterized by a TCR beta motif made up of several highly homologous amino acid variants.

The sequencing sample was made of blood, either unsorted or a sorted T cell fraction (not recorded which). This chain is built from TRBV29-1 and TRBJ1-5; TRBD1 could be the D gene, as 6 bases match. The source of this sequence is a male donor with ankylosing spondylitis. The sequence in DNA is TGCAGCGTTGCCCAGGGGTCGGTCGATCAGCCCCAGCATTTT. It translates to CSVAQGSVDQPQHF.